The present TCR beta chain was sequenced within a study of T cell responses to AZD1222 COVID-19 vaccine (dated by TCRdb to about 2021). Background for the entire study: Because spike-specific TCR depth and breadth did not differ between the two schedules, AZD1222 recipients who got a second dose at roughly 4 weeks were pooled with those who got a second dose at roughly 12 weeks. Trial participants were enrolled by age into subgroups of 18-55, 56-69 and 70-plus years, and around 150, 28 and 57 TCR-sequenced participants, respectively, were included in these subgroups. A total of 230 to 250 trial participants underwent TCR sequencing, of whom 200 to 220 had received two doses of AZD1222 and around 25 had received two doses of the MenACWY control vaccine.

The CDR3 regions of human TCRbeta chains were analyzed by immunosequencing. Per the source publication's procedure: Repertoire TCRs were checked for matches against a reference library of SARS-CoV-2-specific TCRs that had been generated using the MIRA antigen-specificity platform. Breadth was defined as the fraction of unique TCRs that were SARS-CoV-2-associated, and depth was defined as the fraction of total T cells that were SARS-CoV-2-associated. Using the MIRA data, every spike-specific TCR was mapped to the spike region that the TCR reacted to and assigned to either a CD4 or a CD8 class. Log10-transformed breadth and depth values were compared by one-way ANOVA with Sidak's multiple comparisons tests. This immuneACCESS table, as held by TCRdb, lists in-frame sequences with V and J called but not all clones. Of the missing ones, under half trace to an unresolved V gene in checked studies; the others have no known cause. Clone size and the V and J calls come from that table; the DNA yielded D and trimming. This sample lists over 150,000 clones; 90% were detected once. Around 5.8% of the sample is taken by the ten largest.

Clipping removes 5 bases from V and 2 bases from J, with 8 as the unmatched junction base count. CDR1 LNHDA and CDR2 SQIVND were looked up in the germline V gene (reference sequence). The CDR3, cysteine through phenylalanine, is 15 amino acids long. Only CDR3 DNA is held: 45 bases, read in frame from base 1. In light of the paper, this sample's time point label describes: baseline before first vaccination. The vaccinee samples were drawn from two UK trials, COV001 and COV002, one of which was a single-blind randomized controlled phase 2/3 trial testing AZD1222 (ChAdOx1 nCoV-19) in healthy adults. For TCRbeta chain sequencing, PBMC samples from trial participants were taken at day 0 and at day 28 after the second dose. Concerning this clone itself: Its cognate antigen has yet to be identified. Base qualities are missing; no much larger clone stands one base away.

The research as a whole found: Nearly half of unique spike-specific TCRs reportedly recognized epitopes outside regions mutated in the B.1.351 and B.1.1.7 variants. Participants were mostly white British and included more females than males, and it was suggested by the authors that clonal diversity may have been underestimated. The 56-69-year group was small, and its depth increase did not reach significance, likely because of low power. A significant rise in spike-specific TCR breadth and depth was observed after two AZD1222 doses relative to day 0 and relative to MenACWY recipients. Conclusions about previously exposed vaccinees are limited, since just a handful of AZD1222 recipients were seropositive for SARS-CoV-2 at baseline. The whole spike protein was spanned by vaccine-associated CD4 TCRs, and dominant responses were seen in regions 160-218 and 743-854. Because no day 14 peak-response samples were available, repertoires were characterized only after the peak T cell response.

The chain joins TRBV19 to TRBJ1-2; 7 nucleotides in the junction match TRBD1. The TCR comes from an adult in good health. The source was peripheral blood, collected on day 0 of AZD1222 vaccination. The nucleotides read TGTGCCAGTAGTGACGCCGGGACAGAAAACTATGGCTACACCTTC. Its coded protein is CASSDAGTENYGYTF.